The rows below give T cell receptor beta chains drawn from one sample of a study of prognosis after radiotherapy for stage I lung cancer. TCRdb analysed the multiplex PCR reads with MiXCR anew, one entry per CDR3 protein. The sample holds about 16,000 distinct CDR3 sequences, under 55% seen once. This specimen consisted of PBMCs, obtained before or after stereotactic body radiation therapy (not recorded which). The receptors were gathered from a donor of 50 years or more with non-small cell lung cancer. Both conserved end residues are part of each CDR3. A D gene is named only where the DNA matches it firmly. Expanded clones get a size class; other rows say once, few or many, or leave the size out.

J | size | D | V | CDR3 | DNA
TRBJ1-5 | few | NA | TRBV28 | CASAETANQPQHF | TGTGCCAGCGCCGAAACGGCCAATCAGCCCCAGCATTTT
TRBJ1-1 | many | NA | TRBV5-1 | CASSSLQGSGTEAFF | TGCGCCAGCAGCTCGTTACAGGGCAGTGGCACTGAAGCTTTCTTT
TRBJ2-3 | many | NA | TRBV5-1 | CASSADRNTDTQYF | TGCGCCAGCAGCGCAGACAGGAACACAGATACGCAGTATTTT
TRBJ2-7 | many | TRBD1 | TRBV9 | CASSVGGTGYYEQYF | TGTGCCAGCAGCGTAGGTGGGACAGGGTACTACGAGCAGTACTTC
TRBJ1-2 | many | TRBD1 | TRBV4-1 | CASSPHDRASYGYTF | TGCGCCAGCAGCCCTCACGACAGGGCTAGCTATGGCTACACCTTC
TRBJ1-1 | NA | TRBD1 | TRBV7-9 | CTSSLTGTGEAALF | TGTACCAGCAGCTTAACCGGGACAGGGGAGGCAGCTCTCTTT
TRBJ2-2 | many | NA | TRBV5-1 | CASCPSPGNTGELFF | TGCGCCAGCTGCCCGTCGCCGGGGAACACCGGGGAGCTGTTTTTT
TRBJ2-1 | many | TRBD2 | TRBV6-4 | CASSEDVLRGRTDEQFF | TGTGCCAGCAGTGAGGATGTACTACGCGGGAGGACGGATGAGCAGTTCTTC
TRBJ2-7 | medium-sized | TRBD2 | TRBV5-1 | CASSLGAGATFYEQYF | TGCGCCAGCAGCTTGGGAGCGGGAGCCACTTTCTACGAGCAGTACTTC
TRBJ2-7 | many | TRBD1 | TRBV7-8 | CASSFRKGALPEQYF | TGTGCCAGCAGCTTTCGTAAGGGGGCTCTCCCCGAGCAGTACTTC
TRBJ2-1 | many | TRBD2 | TRBV10-2 | CASSESVWWVAGGSGNEQFF | TGCGCCAGCAGTGAGTCGGTATGGTGGGTAGCGGGAGGCTCGGGCAATGAGCAGTTCTTC
TRBJ1-6 | NA | NA | TRBV10-3 | CAISEFKTSAVALHF | TGTGCCATCAGTGAGTTCAAGACTAGCGCGGTAGCCCTCCACTTT
TRBJ2-7 | NA | NA | TRBV28 | CASSFRDGSYEQYF | TGTGCCAGCAGTTTCAGGGACGGTTCCTACGAGCAGTACTTC
TRBJ2-1 | NA | TRBD2 | TRBV6-9 | CASSYAGGSDEQFF | TGTGCCAGCAGTTACGCGGGAGGGTCAGATGAGCAGTTCTTC
TRBJ2-3 | NA | TRBD2 | TRBV7-9 | CASSLEGSGVTDTQYF | TGTGCCAGCAGCTTAGAGGGTAGCGGGGTCACAGATACGCAGTATTTT
TRBJ1-5 | NA | NA | TRBV6-4 | CASIRDMNHPQHF | TGTGCCAGCATTCGGGACATGAATCATCCCCAGCATTTT
TRBJ2-2 | NA | TRBD2 | TRBV12-3/TRBV12-4 | CASTPSGRDTVDLFF | TGTGCCAGCACCCCTAGCGGGAGGGACACCGTGGATCTGTTTTTT
TRBJ1-2 | once | NA | TRBV7-3 | CASSKDMDNGYTF | TGTGCCAGCAGCAAAGACATGGATAATGGCTACACCTTC
TRBJ2-1 | NA | TRBD2 | TRBV6-2/TRBV6-3 | CASSYWASGINNNEQFF | TGTGCCAGCAGTTATTGGGCTAGCGGGATTAATAACAATGAGCAGTTCTTC
TRBJ1-6 | NA | TRBD1 | TRBV20-1 | CSARGWTGGLRGYSPLHF | TGCAGTGCTAGAGGCTGGACAGGGGGCCTTAGGGGGTATTCACCCCTCCACTTT
TRBJ1-5 | medium-sized | TRBD1 | TRBV6-1 | CASTDRGRSNQPQHF | TGTGCCAGTACCGACAGGGGGCGAAGCAATCAGCCCCAGCATTTT
TRBJ1-2 | NA | TRBD1 | TRBV6-2/TRBV6-3 | CASRLGTDDSYGYTF | TGTGCCAGCAGGCTCGGGACAGATGATAGCTATGGCTACACCTTC
TRBJ2-1 | many | NA | TRBV18 | CASSPPLATTYNEQFF | TGTGCCAGCTCACCACCCCTAGCGACGACCTACAATGAGCAGTTCTTC
TRBJ2-7 | NA | NA | TRBV29-1 | CSVREGVYEQYF | TGCAGCGTGAGGGAAGGTGTCTACGAGCAGTACTTC
TRBJ1-2 | NA | TRBD1 | TRBV7-2 | CASSSGQGIGYTF | TGTGCCAGCAGCTCGGGACAGGGGATCGGCTACACCTTC
TRBJ2-5 | many | TRBD2 | TRBV5-1 | CASSLTSGAPAQETQYF | TGCGCCAGCAGCCTAACTAGCGGAGCCCCGGCACAAGAGACCCAGTACTTC
TRBJ1-2 | few | TRBD1 | TRBV6-1 | CASSRDRAYGYTF | TGTGCCAGCAGTAGAGACAGGGCCTATGGCTACACCTTC
TRBJ1-5 | once | NA | TRBV5-6 | CASSPRTTYNQPQHF | TGTGCCAGCAGCCCACGGACCACCTATAATCAGCCCCAGCATTTT
TRBJ1-6 | NA | NA | TRBV27 | CASSLEGGYGSPLHF | TGTGCCAGCAGCTTGGAGGGGGGCTACGGTTCACCCCTCCACTTT
TRBJ2-1 | medium-sized | TRBD2 | TRBV11-1 | CASSLARSGRYYEQFF | TGTGCCAGCAGCTTAGCGCGAAGCGGGAGGTATTATGAGCAGTTCTTC
TRBJ2-5 | NA | TRBD2 | TRBV2 | CASGGPVAGGKGETKYF | TGTGCCAGCGGGGGCCCAGTAGCGGGAGGGAAGGGAGAGACCAAGTACTTC
TRBJ2-7 | many | NA | TRBV5-1 | CASSRASSSYEQYF | TGCGCCAGCAGCCGGGCCTCGAGCTCCTACGAGCAGTACTTC
TRBJ1-3 | NA | NA | TRBV11-2 | CASGETGLFSGNTIYF | TGTGCCAGCGGGGAGACGGGCCTCTTCTCTGGAAACACCATATATTTT
TRBJ2-1 | medium-sized | NA | TRBV24-1 | CATGATRNNEQFF | TGTGCCACCGGGGCAACGAGGAACAATGAGCAGTTCTTC
TRBJ1-2 | many | NA | TRBV20-1 | CSARDDTDYGYTF | TGCAGTGCTAGAGATGACACCGACTATGGCTACACCTTC
TRBJ2-2 | NA | TRBD2 | TRBV20-1 | CSARGSGGRTLTWELFF | TGTAGTGCTAGAGGGAGTGGCGGGAGAACACTCACCTGGGAGCTGTTTTTT
TRBJ1-1 | many | NA | TRBV20-1 | CSASEQQNTEAFF | TGCAGTGCTAGCGAACAACAGAACACTGAAGCTTTCTTT
TRBJ1-2 | NA | TRBD1 | TRBV28 | CASSLFGGADRVGGYTF | TGTGCCAGCAGTTTATTTGGGGGGGCCGACAGGGTAGGCGGCTACACCTTC
TRBJ2-3 | NA | NA | TRBV15 | CATSRPDSREADTQYF | TGTGCCACCAGCAGGCCGGACAGTAGAGAGGCAGATACGCAGTATTTT
TRBJ1-4 | many | TRBD1 | TRBV5-1 | CASSWTGGSTNEKLFF | TGCGCCAGCAGCTGGACAGGTGGTTCAACTAATGAAAAACTGTTTTTT
TRBJ2-7 | once | NA | TRBV28 | CASSSHRLVVTGSAYEQYF | TGTGCCAGTAGTTCCCATAGGTTGGTAGTGACAGGTTCTGCCTACGAGCAGTACTTC
TRBJ2-5 | many | NA | TRBV30 | CAWSRGSYQETQYF | TGTGCCTGGAGTCGGGGTTCGTACCAAGAGACCCAGTACTTC
TRBJ2-7 | NA | TRBD1 | TRBV6-2/TRBV6-3 | CVSSYSGQGREQYF | TGTGTCAGCAGTTACTCGGGACAGGGTCGAGAGCAGTACTTC
TRBJ2-5 | many | NA | TRBV4-2 | CASSQDSQETQYF | TGTGCCAGCAGCCAAGATTCCCAAGAGACCCAGTACTTC
TRBJ1-5 | NA | NA | TRBV12-3/TRBV12-4 | CASSGTIQPQHF | TGTGCCAGCAGTGGGACCATTCAGCCCCAGCATTTT
TRBJ2-2 | medium-sized | NA | TRBV5-1 | CASSVQGGTGELFF | TGCGCCAGCAGCGTACAGGGTGGAACCGGGGAGCTGTTTTTT
TRBJ2-7 | many | TRBD1 | TRBV29-1 | CSVRWGQGTPSSYYEQYF | TGCAGCGTTCGCTGGGGACAGGGGACACCATCCTCCTACTACGAGCAGTACTTC
TRBJ2-7 | NA | NA | TRBV27 | CASSSRGYGSYEQYF | TGTGCCAGCAGCTCCAGGGGTTACGGCTCCTACGAGCAGTACTTC
TRBJ1-2 | many | NA | TRBV2 | CASSEARTGF | TGTGCCAGCAGTGAAGCGCGAACAGGCTTC
TRBJ1-5 | once | NA | TRBV30 | CAWSVQLCSNQPQHF | TGTGCCTGGAGTGTACAACTGTGTAGCAATCAGCCCCAGCATTTT
TRBJ1-2 | medium-sized | NA | TRBV5-1 | CASSLRFSGDGYTF | TGCGCCAGCAGCTTGCGTTTTTCCGGGGATGGCTACACCTTC